This TCR beta chain stems from a study of blood T cell repertoires in COVID-19. Profiling relied on immunoSEQ multiplex PCR, and the TCRdb table lists in-frame clones only, not all of them. The sample includes approximately 130,000 clones, 85% to 90% seen only once; the top ten take 4.3%. J gave up 0 bases and V 5 bases, and 5 bases lay outside the gene matches. CDR3 length: 18 amino acids. Per germline, CDR1 SGHNT and CDR2 YENEEA. The sequencing sample was made of peripheral blood. This sequence originates from a human donor in a cohort sampled during active COVID-19. The V call is TRBV11-3, the J call TRBJ2-3, with TRBD2 matching 16 bases. The CDR3 sequence is CASSPGTSGRASTDTQYF. The CDR3 nucleotides read TGTGCCAGCAGCCCCGGGACTAGCGGGAGGGCTAGCACAGATACGCAGTATTTT.